One and the same sample provided the 30 T cell receptor beta chains below, sequenced in a study of blood T cell repertoires in COVID-19. Here immunoSEQ multiplex PCR was the method, and the copy in TCRdb shows in-frame clones only, minus some. In the table there are around 140,000 clones, around 86% of which are singletons. Sample: peripheral blood. The receptors originated from a human donor in a cohort sampled during active COVID-19.

J is TRBJ2-7 and V is TRBV3-1 (or the pseudogene TRBV3-2), with TRBD2 matching over 8 bases. Germline V gives CDR1 LGHDT, CDR2 YNNKEL (reference sequence). V was clipped by 6 bases and J by 4 bases; unmatched bases: 17. This CDR3 spans 17 amino acids. In DNA, the CDR3 is TGTGCCAGCAGACTCTCTGGTGGTAGCGGGAACTCGTACGAGCAGTACTTC. Protein: CASRLSGGSGNSYEQYF.

The chain carries TRBV28 and TRBJ1-5, with 7 bases aligning to TRBD1. Germline V gene sequence: CDR1 MDHEN, CDR2 SYDVKM. Trimming at V came to 5 bases and at J to 5 bases, leaving 0 bases not matched to a gene. The CDR3 extends over 12 amino acids. CDR3 amino acids: CASSTGDQPQHF. The CDR3 DNA follows: TGTGCCAGCAGTACAGGGGATCAGCCCCAGCATTTT.

DNA of the CDR3: TGTGCCAGCAGCTTAGCGAGGAGGGGGCGGGAGACCCAGTACTTC. Residues: CASSLARRGRETQYF. The chain is built from TRBV7-2 and TRBJ2-5; possible D gene TRBD1, 7 bases. From germline, CDR1 is SGHTA and CDR2 FQGNSA. V was shortened by 0 bases and J by 5 bases, with 13 bases between the two germline ends. The CDR3 contains 15 residues.

The chain is built from TRBV7-9 and TRBJ1-1, with D possibly matching TRBD1 (5 bases). Trimming removed 1 base from V and 0 bases from J, with 9 bases in between. This CDR3 comprises 15 residues. Germline-derived CDR1 and CDR2 are SEHNR and FQNEAQ (reference sequence). The CDR3, as DNA: TGTGCCAGCAGCTTAGGACAGCCTATGAACACTGAAGCTTTCTTT. Translation: CASSLGQPMNTEAFF.

V usage is TRBV3-1 (or the pseudogene TRBV3-2) and J usage is TRBJ1-5, with 8 bases lining up with TRBD1. The CDR3 has 14 residues. The J segment lost 6 bases and the V segment lost 4 bases, leaving 5 bases of the junction unmatched. From germline, CDR1 is LGHDT and CDR2 YNNKEL (reference sequence). The CDR3 sequence: CASSPRQGSQPQHF. CDR3 bases: TGTGCCAGCAGCCCTCGACAGGGGAGTCAGCCCCAGCATTTT.

DNA of the CDR3: TGTGCCAGCAGTTTCAATACAGATACGCAGTATTTT. This encodes CASSFNTDTQYF. The chain joins TRBV12-3 or TRBV12-4 to TRBJ2-3; D gene ambiguous. The germline V and J ends were trimmed by 3 bases and 3 bases, with 4 bases remaining between them. This CDR3 region has 12 residues.

The V call is TRBV5-6, the J call TRBJ2-7; maybe TRBD1 (5 bases). V dropped 4 bases and J dropped 6 bases, with 14 bases sitting between them. The CDR3 runs to 13 residues. Germline-derived CDR1 and CDR2 are SGHDT and YYEEEE. Here the CDR3 reads CASSAKGASEQYF. CDR3 bases: TGTGCCAGCAGCGCGAAAGGGGCCAGCGAGCAGTACTTC.

CDR3 loop: CASSRKSTLVYEQYF. In DNA form, the CDR3 reads TGTGCCAGCAGCAGAAAGAGTACACTAGTCTACGAGCAGTACTTC. J is TRBJ2-7 and V is TRBV7-9; a weak D match, TRBD2 (5 bases). CDR1 is SEHNR and CDR2 is FQNEAQ in the germline V gene (reference sequence). The V and J ends lost 5 bases and 3 bases respectively, with 17 bases between them. The CDR3 is 15 residues long.

This clone was seen only once. This rearrangement joins TRBV7-8 to TRBJ2-7; 14 nucleotides match TRBD2. J was trimmed by 3 bases and V by 6 bases; bases with no gene match: 4. The CDR3 sequence is 15 residues long. CDR1 and CDR2 from the germline V gene are SGHVS and FQNEAQ. CDR3 nucleotide sequence: TGTGCCAGCAGAGCGGGACTAGCGGGAGTCTACGAGCAGTACTTC. It encodes CASRAGLAGVYEQYF. The full variable domain, in which reference TRBV7-8 and TRBJ2-7 provide the parts outside the CDR3, is GAGVSQSPRYKVAKRGQDVALRCDPISGHVSLFWYQQALGQGPEFLTYFQNEAQLDKSGLPSDRFFAERPEGSVSTLKIQRTQQEDSAVYLCASRAGLAGVYEQYFGPGTRLTVT.

The V call is TRBV28, the J call TRBJ2-7, with D maybe TRBD1 (5 bases). The CDR3 loop spans 12 amino acids. The germline CDR1 and CDR2 sequences are MDHEN and SYDVKM. V was cut by 6 bases and J by 3 bases, with 9 bases left in between. CDR3 coding DNA: TGTGCCAGCAGGAGTGACAGCTACGAGCAGTACTTC. Protein product: CASRSDSYEQYF.

V and J are TRBV5-1 and TRBJ2-6; D gene unclear. The germline CDR1 and CDR2 sequences are SGHRS and YFSETQ. CDR3 length: 14 amino acids. Trimming took off 0 bases at V and 4 bases at J, with 5 bases between the two ends. CDR3 protein: CASSLVSGANVLTF. In DNA form, the CDR3 reads TGCGCCAGCAGCTTGGTCTCCGGGGCCAACGTCCTGACTTTC.

This clone was observed a handful of times. The chain carries TRBV28 and TRBJ1-1; D possibly corresponds to TRBD1 (6 bases). CDR1 is MDHEN and CDR2 is SYDVKM in the germline V gene. CDR3 length equals 14 residues. V shed 6 bases and J shed 1 base, with 12 bases lying between them. The CDR3: CASRRGGRNTEAFF. The CDR3 bases are TGTGCCAGCAGACGAGGGGGAAGGAACACTGAAGCTTTCTTT.

CDR3 protein: CASSPDSVNYGYTF. The CDR3 nucleotides read TGTGCCAGCAGCCCGGACAGTGTTAACTATGGCTACACCTTC. This chain uses TRBV7-9 with TRBJ1-2; D possibly corresponds to TRBD1 (6 bases). Germline values: CDR1 SEHNR, CDR2 FQNEAQ (reference sequence). The CDR3 is made up of 14 amino acids. The ends were cut back, 5 bases at V and 1 base at J, with 11 bases in the middle.

The chain recombines TRBV28 with TRBJ2-7; 7 bases align to TRBD1. Germline loops: CDR1 MDHEN, CDR2 SYDVKM. This CDR3 is 13 amino acids long. Germline trimming cut 10 bases from V and 2 bases from J; bases unmatched to any gene: 8. The DNA for the CDR3 is TGTGCCATCCGAACAGGGGCCACCTACGAGCAGTACTTC. This encodes CAIRTGATYEQYF.

This clone was observed a handful of times. This chain uses TRBV27 with TRBJ2-2; possible D gene TRBD1, 5 bases. V lost 6 bases and J 6 bases, leaving 23 bases between the germline ends. This CDR3 is built from 17 residues. From germline, CDR1 is MNHEY and CDR2 SMNVEV (reference sequence). The CDR3 nucleotides read TGTGCCAGCAGCAGCCTGGGGCTAGGTTTTCACTCCGGGGAGCTGTTTTTT. It translates to CASSSLGLGFHSGELFF.

This clone occurred a few times. The chain links TRBV3-1 (or the pseudogene TRBV3-2) to TRBJ2-6, with D uncertain. V was clipped by 1 base and J by 1 base, with 11 bases between them. Germline V gives CDR1 LGHDT, CDR2 YNNKEL (reference sequence). This CDR3 contains 17 residues. The CDR3 sequence: CASSQGSLLSGANVLTF. The CDR3 region has the DNA TGTGCCAGCAGCCAAGGTTCGCTATTATCTGGGGCCAACGTCCTGACTTTC.

This rearrangement joins TRBV6-5 to TRBJ2-7; 8 positions agree with TRBD2. Germline CDR1 MNHEY, CDR2 SVGAGI. There are 14 residues in the CDR3. The ends lost 7 bases at V and 1 base at J; junction bases unmatched: 6. CDR3 loop: CASTGTSGSYEQYF. The CDR3, as DNA: TGTGCCAGCACCGGAACTAGCGGATCCTACGAGCAGTACTTC.

This chain links TRBV27 with TRBJ2-1, with D maybe TRBD2 (6 bases). Germline assignment: CDR1 MNHEY and CDR2 SMNVEV (reference sequence). The V end was cut by 4 bases, the J end by 4 bases, with 17 bases between. The CDR3 is 16 amino acids. CDR3 region: CASSSRDRQWYNEQFF. In DNA, the CDR3 is TGTGCCAGCAGTTCGCGGGATCGTCAGTGGTACAATGAGCAGTTCTTC.

The rearrangement uses TRBV11-2 and TRBJ2-7, with 8 nucleotides matching TRBD2. Trimming removed 2 bases from V and 6 bases from J; junction bases left unmatched: 9. This CDR3 comprises 15 residues. Germline V CDR1 and CDR2: SGHAT, FQNNGV. CDR3 residues: CASSLPKLRGGEQYF. CDR3 in DNA: TGTGCCAGCAGCTTACCGAAACTTCGGGGGGGCGAGCAGTACTTC.

This clone was counted once. The chain combines TRBV28 with TRBJ1-2; possibly TRBD1 for D (6 bases). The CDR3 length is 14 residues. The V end was cut by 7 bases, the J end by 4 bases, with 16 bases between. The germline gives CDR1 MDHEN, CDR2 SYDVKM. The CDR3 reads CASTLGGGSYGYTF. The CDR3 region has the DNA TGTGCCAGCACCCTGGGGGGGGGCAGCTATGGCTACACCTTC.

The chain combines TRBV4-1 with TRBJ2-1, with 12 bases fitting TRBD2. There are 18 residues in the CDR3. Germline V CDR1 and CDR2: MGHRA, YSYEKL. Losses at the gene ends were 0 bases for V and 7 bases for J; bases not matched to a gene: 10. This chain's CDR3 is CASSQESSTSGSGNEQFF. The CDR3 DNA is TGCGCCAGCAGCCAAGAATCGTCGACTAGCGGGAGTGGGAATGAGCAGTTCTTC.

The chain combines TRBV10-2 with TRBJ2-7, with 12 bases lining up with TRBD2. Germline CDR1 is WSHSY and CDR2 is SAAADI. Germline trimming cut 8 bases from V and 4 bases from J; bases unmatched to any gene: 9. The CDR3 covers 15 residues. CDR3 amino acids: CASWSPSGREYEQYF. The CDR3 bases are TGCGCCAGCTGGTCCCCTAGCGGGAGGGAGTACGAGCAGTACTTC.

The gene calls are TRBV28 and TRBJ2-5; 10 positions match TRBD2. The V segment lost 5 bases and the J segment 4 bases; nucleotides outside the gene matches: 16. In germline, CDR1 is MDHEN, CDR2 SYDVKM. This CDR3 is 18 amino acids long. CDR3: CASSPSSGRTPQVETQYF. The CDR3 region has the DNA TGTGCCAGCAGTCCCTCTAGCGGGAGAACCCCCCAAGTAGAGACCCAGTACTTC.

The rearrangement joins TRBV7-2 to TRBJ2-7; a weak D match, TRBD1 (7 bases). This CDR3 region has 14 residues. V gave up 1 base and J gave up 3 bases, with 10 bases separating them. Germline CDR1 and CDR2: SGHTA and FQGNSA. The CDR3, as DNA: TGTGCCAGCAGCTTAGTGCGGGACAGCTACGAGCAGTACTTC. This codes for CASSLVRDSYEQYF.

This CDR3 is CASSPGSRNTEAFF. CDR3 DNA: TGCGCCAGCAGCCCTGGGAGCAGGAACACTGAAGCTTTCTTT. The gene calls are TRBV4-1 and TRBJ1-1; D gene ambiguous. This CDR3 is 14 amino acids long. In germline, CDR1 is MGHRA, CDR2 YSYEKL. Between the trimmed V and J ends, which lost 4 bases and 1 base, there was a span of 10 bases.

The J gene is TRBJ1-4, the V gene TRBV18; D gene unclear. The V and J ends lost 3 bases and 5 bases respectively, with 7 bases between them. The CDR3 runs 13 residues. The germline V gene encodes CDR1 KGHSH and CDR2 LQKENI. CDR3 DNA sequence: TGTGCCAGCTCACCCGCCGGGAATGAAAAACTGTTTTTT. As protein: CASSPAGNEKLFF.

This chain joins TRBV6-2 or TRBV6-3 and TRBJ2-2; 10 positions agree with TRBD2. Germline V CDR1 and CDR2: MNHEY, SVGEGT. Trimming took 4 bases from V and 4 from J; bases not matched to a gene: 3. This CDR3 has 15 residues. CDR3 nucleotide sequence: TGTGCCAGCAGTTTAGCGGGAGGCACCACCGGGGAGCTGTTTTTT. It is translated as CASSLAGGTTGELFF.

This clone was seen just once. CDR3 sequence (DNA): TGCAGCGTTGAGGGTTTGGGGGGAGGGAACACTGAAGCTTTCTTT. It is translated as CSVEGLGGGNTEAFF. The chain recombines TRBV29-1 with TRBJ1-1, with D possibly matching TRBD1 (5 bases). Germline assignment: CDR1 SQVTM and CDR2 ANQGSEA. V was pared by 3 bases and J by 1 base, with 15 bases between. The CDR3 loop spans 15 amino acids.

J is TRBJ2-3 and V is TRBV19; maybe TRBD1 (6 bases). CDR1 and CDR2 (germline): LNHDA, SQIVND (reference sequence). V was cut by 7 bases and J by 1 base, with 9 bases left in between. The CDR3 loop spans 13 amino acids. The CDR3 reads CASTRQGTDTQYF. The CDR3 region has the DNA TGTGCCAGTACCAGACAGGGCACAGATACGCAGTATTTT. Combining the CDR3 with reference TRBV19 and TRBJ2-3 gives the whole variable domain DGGITQSPKYLFRKEGQNVTLSCEQNLNHDAMYWYRQDPGQGLRLIYYSQIVNDFQKGDIAEGYSVSREKKESFPLTVTSAQKNPTAFYLCASTRQGTDTQYFGPGTRLTVL.

The chain recombines TRBV7-2 with TRBJ2-7; 8 positions match TRBD2. Germline CDR1 reads SGHTA; CDR2 reads FQGNSA. J lost 0 bases, V lost 5 bases, and 3 bases had no gene match. CDR3 size: 14 residues. The CDR3 loop reads CASSLGLDSYEQYF. The CDR3 region has the DNA TGTGCCAGCAGCCTGGGACTAGACTCCTACGAGCAGTACTTC.